This record looks at one T cell receptor (beta chain) sequence and its context. The data belong to a study of blood T cell repertoires in COVID-19. Study-wide background: Samples came from the United States, Italy and Spain, spanning acute and convalescent COVID-19. In each case, the material was cDNA or gDNA derived from T cells, B-cell-depleted T cells, or PBMCs.

The CDR3 totals 15 residues. Unmatched junction bases numbered 7, after V lost 6 bases and J lost 3 bases. In germline, CDR1 is MDHEN, CDR2 SYDVKM. Authors' analysis steps: Estimated nucleated cell counts came from reference gene primer amplification. Measured with immunoSEQ multiplex PCR; TCRdb has only the in-frame clones, and not every one. From that table come the V and J calls and clone size; the DNA was used to work out D and trimming. Of about 260,000 clones in the sample, 75% to 90% were seen once. The chain couples TRBV28 to TRBJ1-2; 10 nucleotides line up with TRBD1. Sequenced sample: peripheral blood. The receptor was derived from a woman aged 40 to 50 with acute or convalescent COVID-19. The CDR3 bases are TGTGCCAGCAGATCTGGACAGGGGGGAGACTATGGCTACACCTTC. Its protein product is CASRSGQGGDYGYTF.